This TCR beta chain comes out of a study of graft-versus-host responses after intestinal transplantation. Generated by immunoSEQ multiplex PCR, the TCRdb table keeps only in-frame clones and is missing some. The sample gives roughly 13,000 clones, 30% of which show up once; around 3% is in the top ten. This clone was observed a few times. Responders (around 200,000, CFSE-labeled) met around 200,000 stimulators that were irradiated and violet-dye-labeled. V lost 3 bases and J 8 bases, leaving 17 bases between the germline ends. The CDR3 is 15 amino acids. Germline V gives CDR1 LGHNA, CDR2 YNFKEQ. Sequenced here: alloreactive CD8+ T cells from a mixed lymphocyte reaction culture, sampled before intestinal transplant. The sample's subset: CFSE-low proliferating T cells sorted from roughly six-day pre-transplant mixed lymphocyte reaction (GvH or HvG direction). J is TRBJ2-1 and V is TRBV4-2, with D tentatively TRBD2 (6 bases). This clonotype was obtained from a human patient who received an intestinal transplant. DNA of the CDR3: TGTGCCAGCAGCCAGTACTCGGGACGCGGGGATGAGCAGTTCTTC. The encoded protein is CASSQYSGRGDEQFF.